Here is one TCR beta chain with its context. V lost 0 bases, J lost 10 bases, and 8 bases stayed unmatched. Germline-derived CDR1 and CDR2 are DFQATT and SNEGSKA (reference sequence). This CDR3 has 15 residues. Time point denoted: longitudinal time-point 3. These data belong to a study of neurological immune-mediated disorders. TCRdb processed the 5' RACE reads anew with MiXCR; each CDR3 protein has one entry. The sample contains 93,000 or so distinct CDR3 sequences, 10% to 14% of which appear only once. The genes are TRBV20-1 and TRBJ2-1, with 11 bases identical to TRBD2. Sequencing used PBMCs. The clonotype comes from a female donor with HTLV-1-associated myelopathy (HAM/TSP). For the CDR3, the DNA is TGCAGTGCTAGAGATCCACTAGCGGGGGCTGGGGAGCAGTTCTTC. Its translation: CSARDPLAGAGEQFF.